A single TCR beta chain is shown here with its context. Its specificity is unknown. Profiled with immunoSEQ multiplex PCR; TCRdb holds only in-frame clones, not every one. Here the sample spans roughly 63,000 clones, approximately 54% being singletons. This entry is derived from a study of cytotoxic CD8 clonotypes in ibrutinib-treated CLL. Study findings and constraints: Clonality grew at ibrutinib response; at progression, it decreased back toward baseline.

Germline lookup yields CDR1 LNHDA and CDR2 SQIVND (reference sequence). V was cut by 4 bases and J by 4 bases, with 13 bases left in between. This CDR3 contains 14 residues. The origin of this receptor is a human donor with chronic lymphocytic leukemia. Material: PBMCs, obtained after 12 months of ibrutinib treatment. The chain uses TRBV19 and TRBJ1-1; tentative D call: TRBD1 (6 bases). CDR3 sequence: CASSTLGGLTEAFF. The CDR3 nucleotides are TGTGCCAGTAGTACCCTGGGGGGGCTCACTGAAGCTTTCTTT.